Below are 22 T cell receptor beta chains sequenced from a single sample in a study of molecular identifiers for immune sequencing clone quantification. MiXCR, applied by TCRdb to the PCR reads, yields one record per CDR3 protein. The repertoire holds some 100,000 distinct CDR3 sequences, with 36% as singletons. The sequenced sample consisted of naive CD8+ T cells from blood, with Jurkat cell RNA spiked in. Subset denoted: FACS-sorted CD8+CD4-CCR7+CD45RA+ naive T cells. These receptors were collected from a human donor in good health. Some libraries in this study had Jurkat cell RNA spiked in.

This clonotype came up a few times. V is TRBV20-1 and J is TRBJ2-7; TRBD2 matches 8 bases. The CDR3 contains 13 residues. Looked up from germline, CDR1 is DFQATT and CDR2 is SNEGSKA (reference sequence). After removal of 6 bases from V and 4 bases from J, the junction contained 8 bases not matched to a gene. The CDR3 sequence is CSANSGTYYEQYF. The CDR3 DNA reads as TGCAGTGCAAATAGCGGGACATATTACGAGCAGTACTTC.

This clonotype was observed a handful of times. A junction boundary mismatches the germline segment, possibly from a read error. V usage is TRBV13 and J usage is TRBJ2-3; D gene uncertain. The germline V gene has CDR1 PRHDT and CDR2 FYEKMQ (reference sequence). This CDR3 is built from 16 residues. CDR3 region: CASSSYPSSGSDTRYF. CDR3 nucleotide sequence: TGTGCCAGCAGCTCCTACCCGTCGTCGGGCTCGGATACGCGGTATTTT.

The gene calls are TRBV6-5 and TRBJ2-5, with 10 bases matching TRBD2. J lost 3 bases, V lost 5 bases, and 18 bases had no gene match. The CDR3 runs to 19 residues. Germline CDR1 and CDR2: MNHEY and SVGAGI. CDR3 sequence (DNA): TGTGCCAGCAGTCCCCGCTGGGCTAGCGGGAGTTTTTTGGAAGAGACCCAGTACTTC. As protein: CASSPRWASGSFLEETQYF.

The sample holds a few counts of this clonotype. The germline gene is not matched at one end of the junction; a read error may be the cause. The V and J genes are TRBV24-1 and TRBJ2-4, with unresolved D. The CDR3 is made up of 8 amino acids. Per the germline V gene, CDR1 is KGHDR and CDR2 is SFDVKD. The CDR3 DNA follows: TGTGCCACCACGTCTGAATCTTTC. This encodes CATTSESF.

This clonotype was picked up a small number of times. This chain uses TRBV18 with TRBJ2-7, with D possibly being TRBD2 (5 bases). V was shortened by 4 bases and J by 6 bases, with 13 bases between the two germline ends. The CDR3 loop spans 13 amino acids. The germline CDR1 and CDR2 sequences are KGHSH and LQKENI. CDR3 in amino acids: CASSHGESLEQYF. CDR3 sequence (DNA): TGTGCCAGCTCACACGGGGAAAGCCTCGAGCAGTACTTC.

This clonotype occurred many times. The rearrangement joins TRBV7-6 to TRBJ2-2, with D unclear. The CDR3 has 12 amino acids. The germline CDR1 and CDR2 sequences are SGHVS and FNYEAQ. V lost 3 bases, J lost 8 bases, and 7 bases lay in between. CDR3 loop: CASSFASGELFF. In nucleotides, the CDR3 is TGTGCCAGCAGCTTCGCCTCGGGGGAGCTGTTTTTT. Variable domain in full (rest from reference TRBV7-6 and TRBJ2-2): GAGVSQSPRYKVTKRGQDVALRCDPISGHVSLYWYRQALGQGPEFLTYFNYEAQQDKSGLPNDRFSAERPEGSISTLTIQRTEQRDSAMYRCASSFASGELFFGEGSRLTVL.

The CDR3 nucleotides are TGTGCCACCAGTGATCAGATGACTAGCGGGAGCTCGACAGATACGCAGTATTTT. Translating it yields CATSDQMTSGSSTDTQYF. This chain uses TRBV24-1 with TRBJ2-3; 12 positions match TRBD2. Germline V gene data show CDR1 as KGHDR and CDR2 as SFDVKD. This CDR3 has 18 amino acids. Losses at the gene ends were 3 bases for V and 3 bases for J; bases not matched to a gene: 9.

In this sample, this clonotype turned up many times. The chain combines TRBV6-2 or TRBV6-3 with TRBJ1-5, with 10 bases fitting TRBD1. The V gene's germline CDR1 is MNHEY and CDR2 SVGEGT. The trim removed 7 bases at V and 2 bases at J, leaving 11 bases unmatched. The CDR3 contains 17 residues. The CDR3 spells CASIGTGDFRGNQPQHF. The CDR3 DNA reads as TGTGCCAGCATCGGGACAGGGGACTTCAGGGGCAATCAGCCCCAGCATTTT.

This clonotype was counted only a few times. The V gene is TRBV9, the J gene TRBJ2-7; the D gene is possibly TRBD1 (6 bases). Trimming shortened V by 3 bases and J by 4 bases, and 11 bases separated the two germline ends. The CDR3 length is 13 residues. Germline loops: CDR1 SGDLS, CDR2 YYNGEE. CDR3 sequence: CASSEGDPYEQYF. The CDR3 DNA reads TGTGCCAGCAGCGAGGGGGACCCGTACGAGCAGTACTTC. The whole variable domain, filled in from reference TRBV9 and TRBJ2-7, reads DSGVTQTPKHLITATGQRVTLRCSPRSGDLSVYWYQQSLDQGLQFLIQYYNGEERAKGNILERFSAQQFPDLHSELNLSSLELGDSALYFCASSEGDPYEQYFGPGTRLTVT.

J is TRBJ2-5 and V is TRBV12-3 or TRBV12-4; a possible D gene is TRBD1 (6 bases). Trimming removed 1 base at V and 2 bases at J, with 8 bases between. This CDR3 is 14 amino acids long. CDR3 in amino acids: CASSLGGTQETQYF. The CDR3 DNA reads as TGTGCCAGCAGTTTAGGAGGGACACAAGAGACCCAGTACTTC.

At least ten counts were recorded for this clonotype. The rearrangement uses TRBV29-1 and TRBJ2-5; no definite D call. The length of the CDR3 is 11 residues. V gave up 3 bases and J gave up 9 bases, with 11 bases separating them. The germline CDR1 and CDR2 sequences are SQVTM and ANQGSEA. DNA of the CDR3: TGCAGCGTTGACCCACCATCGGCCCAGTACTTC. It encodes CSVDPPSAQYF.

A remark on this clonotype: This may come from a read error, since a much larger clone is one base off. It is likely a read error, because the conserved phenylalanine at the end of the CDR3 is missing. The genes are TRBV19 and TRBJ1-5; no clear D gene. CDR3 length: 13 residues. V dropped 6 bases and J dropped 2 bases, with 8 bases sitting between them. Germline values: CDR1 LNHDA, CDR2 SQIVND (reference sequence). For the CDR3, the DNA is TGTGCCAGTAGCACATGGGGCAATCAGCCCCAGCATCTT. It specifies CASSTWGNQPQHL.

This clonotype was observed a few times. This sequence joins TRBV7-9 and TRBJ2-3, with 11 bases that match TRBD2. V trimming: 4 bases; J trimming: 4 bases; junction bases outside the gene matches: 7. The CDR3 sequence is 16 residues long. Germline V CDR1 and CDR2: SEHNR, FQNEAQ (reference sequence). CDR3 sequence reads: CASSWTSGLLPDTQYF. CDR3 DNA: TGTGCCAGCAGCTGGACTAGCGGGTTGTTGCCAGATACGCAGTATTTT.

Only a few counts were recorded for this clonotype. This sequence joins TRBV27 and TRBJ1-2, with D uncertain. Deletions cut 6 bases from V and 5 bases from J, with 10 bases between. Germline V gene sequence: CDR1 MNHEY, CDR2 SMNVEV (reference sequence). CDR3 size: 12 residues. For the CDR3, the DNA is TGTGCCAGCAGGGGGTTGGGTTATGGCTACACCTTC. It translates to CASRGLGYGYTF.

This clonotype was counted a few times. The chain couples TRBV27 to TRBJ2-1; D may be TRBD1 (6 bases). The V and J ends lost 3 bases and 6 bases respectively, with 9 bases between them. Germline values: CDR1 MNHEY, CDR2 SMNVEV (reference sequence). There are 13 residues in the CDR3. CDR3 protein: CASSLPGVNEQFF. Written as DNA, the CDR3 is TGTGCCAGCAGTTTGCCAGGGGTCAATGAGCAGTTCTTC.

The J gene is TRBJ1-2, the V gene TRBV5-4; TRBD1 matches at 10 bases. Unmatched junction bases numbered 2, after V lost 0 bases and J lost 6 bases. Germline V gene sequence: CDR1 SGHNT, CDR2 YYREEE (reference sequence). The CDR3 loop spans 14 amino acids. In DNA form, the CDR3 reads TGTGCCAGCAGCTTGGGACAGGGGGCAGATGGCTACACCTTC. It encodes CASSLGQGADGYTF.

On this clonotype itself: Since a much larger clone is just one base distant, this may be a read error. The CDR3 nucleotides read TGCGCCGCCGGACTAGCGGCCTACATTGAGCAGTTCTTC. It translates to CAAGLAAYIEQFF. The gene calls are TRBV4-1 and TRBJ2-1, with 10 bases matching TRBD2. The germline V gene has CDR1 MGHRA and CDR2 YSYEKL. CDR3 length: 13 residues.

The chain uses TRBV9 and TRBJ1-1; 8 nucleotides line up with TRBD1. Germline CDR1 and CDR2: SGDLS and YYNGEE. V gave up 0 bases and J gave up 11 bases; unmatched junction bases: 6. This CDR3 spans 13 amino acids. The CDR3 bases are TGTGCCAGCAGCGTAGAAGGGGGACAGGCGGCTTTCTTT. Translated, it gives CASSVEGGQAAFF.

V is TRBV28 and J is TRBJ2-2, with 7 positions matching TRBD1. With 1 base clipped from V and 3 bases from J, the junction kept 14 bases outside the gene matches. Germline V gene data show CDR1 as MDHEN and CDR2 as SYDVKM. The CDR3 has 19 residues. CDR3 nucleotide sequence: TGTGCCAGCAGTTTATACCCCGACAGGGTACCCCTTGACACCGGGGAGCTGTTTTTT. Amino acids: CASSLYPDRVPLDTGELFF. Together with reference TRBV28 and TRBJ2-2, the CDR3 gives the full variable domain: DVKVTQSSRYLVKRTGEKVFLECVQDMDHENMFWYRQDPGLGLRLIYFSYDVKMKEKGDIPEGYSVSREKKERFSLILESASTNQTSMYLCASSLYPDRVPLDTGELFFGEGSRLTVL.

The chain carries TRBV12-3 or TRBV12-4 and TRBJ1-5, with no clear D. Deletions cut 3 bases from V and 0 bases from J, with 15 bases between. The CDR3 spans 17 residues. The DNA of the CDR3 is TGTGCCAGCAGTTTGTTTTACAGCCACTATAGCAATCAGCCCCAGCATTTT. This codes for CASSLFYSHYSNQPQHF.

A few counts support this clonotype. The chain employs TRBV19 and TRBJ2-3; a possible D gene is TRBD2 (5 bases). In germline, CDR1 is LNHDA, CDR2 SQIVND (reference sequence). V was clipped by 7 bases and J by 5 bases, with 16 bases between them. The CDR3 length is 14 residues. The CDR3 here is CASKGWVAGDTQYF. As DNA, the CDR3 is TGTGCCAGTAAAGGTTGGGTTGCGGGAGATACGCAGTATTTT.

J is TRBJ1-6 and V is TRBV20-1; TRBD1 aligns across 8 bases. The CDR3 spans 13 residues. V gave up 6 bases and J gave up 4 bases; unmatched junction bases: 2. Germline CDR1 reads DFQATT; CDR2 reads SNEGSKA (reference sequence). DNA for the CDR3: TGCAGTGCAAGACAGGGGTATAATTCACCCCTCCACTTT. Encoded protein: CSARQGYNSPLHF.